Below are 19 T cell receptor beta chains sequenced from a single sample in a study of blood T cell repertoires in COVID-19 (dated by TCRdb to 2019 to 2021). Libraries were made using the immunoSEQ multiplex PCR assay. The clones in this table, taken by TCRdb from immuneACCESS, are in-frame only. Not every clone is retained; where verified, under half of the shortfall comes from an unresolved V gene, and the cause of the rest is unknown. Within this sample are under 500,000 clones, with about 85% of them counted one time only. Approximately 2% of the sample is in the top ten clones. What was sequenced was PBMCs or T cells enriched from blood (not recorded which). Receptors were obtained from a young woman with acute COVID-19.

The chain has TRBV20-1 and TRBJ2-5; tentatively, D is TRBD1 (5 bases). Per germline, CDR1 DFQATT and CDR2 SNEGSKA (reference sequence). Trimming stripped 3 bases from V and 5 bases from J, with 16 bases between. The CDR3 has 14 residues. DNA for the CDR3: TGCAGTGCTAGTGAGGACACTATAGGGGAGACCCAGTACTTC. It translates to CSASEDTIGETQYF.

This chain uses TRBV6-1 with TRBJ1-5; D might be TRBD1 (6 bases). CDR1 is MNHNS, CDR2 SASEGT, per germline. Trimming pared 3 bases from V and 2 bases from J, leaving 8 bases between. CDR3 length: 14 residues. CDR3: CASSDGQRNQPQHF. CDR3 nucleotide sequence: TGTGCCAGCAGTGACGGACAGCGCAATCAGCCCCAGCATTTT.

This CDR3 is CASSLRLGDSNTEAFF. The CDR3 nucleotides read TGTGCCAGTAGTCTACGCCTGGGGGACTCGAACACTGAAGCTTTCTTT. The rearrangement links TRBV19 to TRBJ1-1; D perhaps matches TRBD1 (5 bases). The V end lost 5 bases, the J end lost 1 base, and 17 bases lay between the germline ends. The germline V gene encodes CDR1 LNHDA and CDR2 SQIVND (reference sequence). This CDR3 has 16 residues.

The chain uses TRBV9 and TRBJ2-2; D not certain. The germline gives CDR1 SGDLS, CDR2 YYNGEE. The CDR3 totals 14 residues. V lost 1 base and J 4 bases, leaving 8 bases between the germline ends. The CDR3, as DNA: TGTGCCAGCAGCGTACTCTATGCCACCGGGGAGCTGTTTTTT. Amino acid sequence: CASSVLYATGELFF.

This chain links TRBV7-9 with TRBJ2-2, with D uncertain. The length of the CDR3 is 14 residues. The ends were cut back, 4 bases at V and 2 bases at J, with 8 bases in the middle. Germline CDR1 is SEHNR and CDR2 is FQNEAQ (reference sequence). The CDR3 DNA is TGTGCCAGCAGCTCGACTGAAAACACCGGGGAGCTGTTTTTT. Translation: CASSSTENTGELFF. The full variable domain, rest sourced from reference TRBV7-9 and TRBJ2-2, is DTGVSQNPRHKITKRGQNVTFRCDPISEHNRLYWYRQTLGQGPEFLTYFQNEAQLEKSRLLSDRFSAERPKGSFSTLEIQRTEQGDSAMYLCASSSTENTGELFFGEGSRLTVL.

This clone was picked up a small number of times. The J gene is TRBJ1-2, the V gene TRBV21-1; the table's D gene call, TRBD1, was not cross checked with the DNA. TRBV21-1 is deemed a pseudogene. The CDR3 runs 13 residues. The CDR3, as DNA: TGTGCCAGCAGAGACAGGGCGACCCCCCACTACACCTTC. Its protein product is CASRDRATPHYTF.

This clone was seen only a few times. The rearrangement links TRBV27 to TRBJ1-1; 8 bases match TRBD1. Germline V gives CDR1 MNHEY, CDR2 SMNVEV (reference sequence). The length of the CDR3 is 11 residues. Germline trimming cut 10 bases from V and 8 bases from J; bases unmatched to any gene: 6. The CDR3 sequence: CATLSGGEAFF. Written as DNA, the CDR3 is TGTGCCACCCTCTCAGGGGGCGAAGCTTTCTTT.

The gene calls are TRBV27 and TRBJ2-1, with D possibly TRBD1 on 5 matching bases. Trimming left V 8 bases short and J 4 bases short, with 12 bases between. CDR3 size: 13 residues. Looked up from germline, CDR1 is MNHEY and CDR2 is SMNVEV (reference sequence). The CDR3 DNA follows: TGTGCCAGCGGACCAGGGCCATACAATGAGCAGTTCTTC. As protein: CASGPGPYNEQFF.

The chain couples TRBV3-1 (or the pseudogene TRBV3-2) to TRBJ2-2; the match to TRBD1 covers 12 bases. CDR1 and CDR2 from the germline V gene are LGHDT and YNNKEL (reference sequence). Trimming took 2 bases from V and 7 from J; bases not matched to a gene: 5. This CDR3 spans 16 amino acids. This CDR3 reads CASSQPGQGASGELFF. The DNA for the CDR3 is TGTGCCAGCAGCCAACCGGGACAGGGGGCAAGCGGGGAGCTGTTTTTT.

The V and J genes are TRBV5-1 and TRBJ2-7, with 8 bases matching TRBD2. This CDR3 is 16 amino acids long. The V and J ends lost 0 bases and 5 bases, in that order; junction bases with no gene match: 10. CDR1 SGHRS and CDR2 YFSETQ come from the germline V gene. For the CDR3, the DNA is TGCGCCAGCAGCTTGGGCCATCCGGGACTAGAGGACGAGCAGTACTTC. Amino acids: CASSLGHPGLEDEQYF.

V gene TRBV19 combines with J gene TRBJ2-3, with 9 bases that match TRBD2. Germline V gene data show CDR1 as LNHDA and CDR2 as SQIVND (reference sequence). This CDR3 comprises 14 residues. Trimming at V came to 3 bases and at J to 6 bases, leaving 4 bases not matched to a gene. The CDR3 sequence: CASSISLAGDTQYF. For the CDR3, the DNA is TGTGCCAGTAGTATTTCGCTAGCGGGGGATACGCAGTATTTT.

In its sample, this clone was seen a few times. DNA for the CDR3: TGTGCCAGCAGTGAAAACAACCAAGAGACCCAGTACTTC. Its protein is CASSENNQETQYF. The V call is TRBV2, the J call TRBJ2-5; D is unresolved. This CDR3 region has 13 residues. V lost 2 bases and J 0 bases, leaving 4 bases between the germline ends. From germline, CDR1 is SNHLY and CDR2 FYNNEI.

The V gene is TRBV10-2, the J gene TRBJ2-3; 10 bases agree with TRBD2. The J segment lost 4 bases and the V segment lost 3 bases, leaving 7 bases of the junction unmatched. Per the germline V gene, CDR1 is WSHSY and CDR2 is SAAADI. This CDR3 is built from 16 residues. DNA for the CDR3: TGCGCCAGCAGTGACGGAGCGGGGGGGCCAGCAGATACGCAGTATTTT. It specifies CASSDGAGGPADTQYF.

The V call is TRBV7-8, the J call TRBJ2-1, with TRBD2 identical over 12 bases. V was clipped by 2 bases and J by 7 bases; unmatched bases: 6. Germline loops: CDR1 SGHVS, CDR2 FQNEAQ. CDR3 length: 16 amino acids. The CDR3 reads CASSLRTSGTKNEQFF. As DNA, the CDR3 is TGTGCCAGCAGCTTACGGACTAGCGGGACTAAAAATGAGCAGTTCTTC.

The chain uses TRBV9 and TRBJ2-7, with D unresolved. V lost 0 bases and J lost 0, with 13 bases in between. CDR3 length equals 16 residues. Per germline, CDR1 SGDLS and CDR2 YYNGEE. CDR3 sequence (DNA): TGTGCCAGCAGCGTAGGTCTGGTGAGGAGCTCCTACGAGCAGTACTTC. Its protein product is CASSVGLVRSSYEQYF. Complete variable domain (other parts from reference TRBV9 and TRBJ2-7): DSGVTQTPKHLITATGQRVTLRCSPRSGDLSVYWYQQSLDQGLQFLIQYYNGEERAKGNILERFSAQQFPDLHSELNLSSLELGDSALYFCASSVGLVRSSYEQYFGPGTRLTVT.

The chain combines TRBV1 with TRBJ1-6; the D call of TRBD1 is as the table states it, not checked on the DNA. TRBV1 is a pseudogene segment. The CDR3 consists of 16 residues. The CDR3 coding sequence is TGCACCAGCAGCCAAGATTGGCAGGCCCGCAATTCACCCCTCCACTTT. It codes for CTSSQDWQARNSPLHF.

The chain recombines TRBV7-9 with TRBJ2-3, with 7 bases lining up with TRBD1. CDR1 and CDR2 from the germline V gene are SEHNR and FQNEAQ (reference sequence). Unmatched junction bases numbered 12, after V lost 4 bases and J lost 2 bases. This CDR3 region has 17 residues. The CDR3 reads CASSSIKTGTSTDTQYF. CDR3 nucleotide sequence: TGTGCCAGCAGCTCGATAAAGACAGGGACATCCACAGATACGCAGTATTTT.

The gene calls are TRBV9 and TRBJ2-2, with 11 bases that match TRBD1. Trimming at V came to 2 bases and at J to 5 bases, leaving 8 bases not matched to a gene. The CDR3 sequence is 17 residues long. CDR1 and CDR2 from the germline V gene are SGDLS and YYNGEE. The chain's CDR3 is CASSVLGQGASTGELFF. The CDR3 DNA is TGTGCCAGCAGCGTTCTAGGACAGGGGGCGAGTACCGGGGAGCTGTTTTTT.

The chain has TRBV7-9 and TRBJ2-5; 11 bases fit TRBD1. The CDR3 has 17 amino acids. CDR1 and CDR2 from the germline V gene are SEHNR and FQNEAQ (reference sequence). The V and J ends lost 6 bases and 4 bases, in that order; junction bases with no gene match: 13. CDR3 in DNA: TGTGCCAGCAGATCCGGACAGGGGGCGTTGGTGGGAGAGACCCAGTACTTC. Amino acid sequence: CASRSGQGALVGETQYF.